The clone carrying this TCR beta chain was seen at least ten times. TCRdb analysed the 5' RACE reads with MiXCR anew, one entry per CDR3 protein. Of 50,000 to 65,000 distinct CDR3 sequences in the sample, 7.4% were seen once. This sample is drawn from a study of CD8 T cells in ankylosing spondylitis. The CDR3 covers 15 residues. The germline V gene has CDR1 SGHRS and CDR2 YFSETQ. V dropped 4 bases and J dropped 1; count of bases not matched to a gene: 4. The source material was blood, either unsorted or a sorted T cell fraction (not recorded which). This receptor was obtained from a female donor with ankylosing spondylitis or in good health (not recorded which). This chain uses TRBV5-1 with TRBJ1-1, with 10 positions matching TRBD1. CDR3 residues: CASSPRTGGNTEAFF. DNA for the CDR3: TGCGCCAGCAGCCCCCGGACAGGGGGGAACACTGAAGCTTTCTTT. The complete variable domain, with remaining parts taken from reference TRBV5-1 and TRBJ1-1, reads KAGVTQTPRYLIKTRGQQVTLSCSPISGHRSVSWYQQTPGQGLQFLFEYFSETQRNKGNFPGRFSGRQFSNSRSEMNVSTLELGDSALYLCASSPRTGGNTEAFFGQGTRLTVV.